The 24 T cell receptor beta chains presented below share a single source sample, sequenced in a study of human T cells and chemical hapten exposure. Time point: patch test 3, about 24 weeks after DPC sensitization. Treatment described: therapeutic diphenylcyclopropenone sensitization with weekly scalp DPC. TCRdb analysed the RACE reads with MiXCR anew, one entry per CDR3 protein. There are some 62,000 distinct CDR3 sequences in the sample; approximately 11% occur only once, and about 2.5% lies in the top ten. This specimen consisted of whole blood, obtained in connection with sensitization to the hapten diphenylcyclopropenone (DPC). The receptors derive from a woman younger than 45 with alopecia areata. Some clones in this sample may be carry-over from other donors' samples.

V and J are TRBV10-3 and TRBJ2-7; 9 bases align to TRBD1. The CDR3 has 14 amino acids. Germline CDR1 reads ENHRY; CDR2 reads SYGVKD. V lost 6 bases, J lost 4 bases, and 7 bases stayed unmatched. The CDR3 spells CAISRSQGAYEQYF. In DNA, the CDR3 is TGTGCCATCAGCCGATCACAGGGGGCGTACGAGCAGTACTTC.

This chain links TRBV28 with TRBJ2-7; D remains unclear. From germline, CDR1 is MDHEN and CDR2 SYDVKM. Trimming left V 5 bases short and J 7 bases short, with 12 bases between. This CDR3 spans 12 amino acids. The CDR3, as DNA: TGTGCCAGCAGTGGAGCTAGGAGTGAGCAGTACTTC. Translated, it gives CASSGARSEQYF.

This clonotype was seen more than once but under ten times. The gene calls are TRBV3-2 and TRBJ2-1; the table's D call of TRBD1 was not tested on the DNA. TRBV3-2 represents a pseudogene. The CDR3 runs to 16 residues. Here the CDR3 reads CASSHGTGTTYNEQFF. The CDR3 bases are TGTGCCAGCAGCCACGGAACCGGGACAACTTACAATGAGCAGTTCTTC.

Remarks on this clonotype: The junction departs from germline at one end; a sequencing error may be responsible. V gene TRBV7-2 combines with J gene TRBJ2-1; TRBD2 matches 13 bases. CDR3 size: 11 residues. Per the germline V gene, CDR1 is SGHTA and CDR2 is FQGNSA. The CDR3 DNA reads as TGTGCCAGCAGCTTCGGGACTAGCGGGGTCTTC. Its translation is CASSFGTSGVF.

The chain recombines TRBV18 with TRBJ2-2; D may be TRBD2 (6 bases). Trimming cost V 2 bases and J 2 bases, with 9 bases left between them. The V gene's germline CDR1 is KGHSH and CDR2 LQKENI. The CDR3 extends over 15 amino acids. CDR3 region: CASSPRLVNTGELFF. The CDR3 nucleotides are TGTGCCAGCTCACCAAGACTAGTCAACACCGGGGAGCTGTTTTTT.

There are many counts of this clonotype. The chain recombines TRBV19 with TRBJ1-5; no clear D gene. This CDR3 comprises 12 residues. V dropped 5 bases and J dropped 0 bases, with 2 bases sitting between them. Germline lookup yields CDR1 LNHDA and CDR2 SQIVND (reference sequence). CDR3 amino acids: CASSFSNQPQHF. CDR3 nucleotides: TGTGCCAGTAGTTTTAGCAATCAGCCCCAGCATTTT.

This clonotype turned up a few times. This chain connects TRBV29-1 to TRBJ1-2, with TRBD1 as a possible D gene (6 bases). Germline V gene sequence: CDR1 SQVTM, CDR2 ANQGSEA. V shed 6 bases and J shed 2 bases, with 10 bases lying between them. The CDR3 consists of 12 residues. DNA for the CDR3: TGCAGCGTCACTCAGGGGAACTATGGCTACACCTTC. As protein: CSVTQGNYGYTF.

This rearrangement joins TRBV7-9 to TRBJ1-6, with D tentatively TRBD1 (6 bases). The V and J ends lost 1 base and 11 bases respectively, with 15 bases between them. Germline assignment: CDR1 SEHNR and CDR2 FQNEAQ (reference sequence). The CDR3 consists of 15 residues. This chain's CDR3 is CASSLGGLRNPPLHF. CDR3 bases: TGTGCCAGCAGCTTAGGGGGGCTCAGGAATCCACCCCTCCACTTT.

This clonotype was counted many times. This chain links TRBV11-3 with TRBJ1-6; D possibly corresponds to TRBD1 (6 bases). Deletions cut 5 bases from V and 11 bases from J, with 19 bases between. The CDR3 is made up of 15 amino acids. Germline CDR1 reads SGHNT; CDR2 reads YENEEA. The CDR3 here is CASSPYGGGGTPLHF. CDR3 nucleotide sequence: TGTGCCAGCAGCCCCTATGGCGGCGGGGGCACACCCCTCCACTTT. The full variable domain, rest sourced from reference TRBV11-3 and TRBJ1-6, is EAGVVQSPRYKIIEKKQPVAFWCNPISGHNTLYWYLQNLGQGPELLIRYENEEAVDDSQLPKDRFSAERLKGVDSTLKIQPAELGDSAVYLCASSPYGGGGTPLHFGNGTRLTVT.

The CDR3, as DNA: TGCAGTGCTAGGGCGTTGGGACAGGGGTCCTACGAGCAGTACTTC. It codes for CSARALGQGSYEQYF. The rearrangement links TRBV20-1 to TRBJ2-7, with 10 bases that match TRBD1. This CDR3 comprises 15 residues. With 3 bases clipped from V and 1 base from J, the junction kept 6 bases outside the gene matches. CDR1 and CDR2 (germline): DFQATT, SNEGSKA (reference sequence).

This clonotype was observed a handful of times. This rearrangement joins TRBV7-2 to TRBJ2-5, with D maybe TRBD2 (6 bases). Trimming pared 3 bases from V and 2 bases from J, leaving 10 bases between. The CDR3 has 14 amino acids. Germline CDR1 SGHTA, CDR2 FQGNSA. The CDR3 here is CASSLGLTQETQYF. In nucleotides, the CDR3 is TGTGCCAGCAGCTTGGGACTGACACAAGAGACCCAGTACTTC. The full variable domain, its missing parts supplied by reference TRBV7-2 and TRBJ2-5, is GAGVSQSPSNKVTEKGKDVELRCDPISGHTALYWYRQSLGQGLEFLIYFQGNSAPDKSGLPSDRFSAERTGGSVSTLTIQRTQQEDSAVYLCASSLGLTQETQYFGPGTRLLVL.

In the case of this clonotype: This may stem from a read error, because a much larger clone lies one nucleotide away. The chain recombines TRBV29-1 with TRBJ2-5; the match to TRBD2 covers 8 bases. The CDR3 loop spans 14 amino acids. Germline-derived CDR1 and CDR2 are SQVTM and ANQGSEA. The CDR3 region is CSVEVQAGGETQHF. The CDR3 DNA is TGCAGCGTTGAGGTACAGGCGGGAGGAGAGACCCAGCACTTC.

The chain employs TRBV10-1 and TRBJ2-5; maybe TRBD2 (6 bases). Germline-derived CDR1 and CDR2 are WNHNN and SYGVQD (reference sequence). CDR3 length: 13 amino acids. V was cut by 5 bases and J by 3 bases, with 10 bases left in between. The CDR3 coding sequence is TGCGCCAGCAGTCCTAGCGTCGAAGAGACCCAGTACTTC. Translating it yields CASSPSVEETQYF.

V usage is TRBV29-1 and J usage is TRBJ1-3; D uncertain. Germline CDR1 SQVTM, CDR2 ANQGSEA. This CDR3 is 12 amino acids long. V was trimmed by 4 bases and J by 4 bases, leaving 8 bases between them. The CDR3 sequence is CSVASTGNTIYF. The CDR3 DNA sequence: TGCAGCGTTGCCAGTACGGGAAACACCATATATTTT. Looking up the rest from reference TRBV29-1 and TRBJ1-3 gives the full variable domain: SAVISQKPSRDICQRGTSLTIQCQVDSQVTMMFWYRQQPGQSLTLIATANQGSEATYESGFVIDKFPISRPNLTFSTLTVSNMSPEDSSIYLCSVASTGNTIYFGEGSWLTVV.

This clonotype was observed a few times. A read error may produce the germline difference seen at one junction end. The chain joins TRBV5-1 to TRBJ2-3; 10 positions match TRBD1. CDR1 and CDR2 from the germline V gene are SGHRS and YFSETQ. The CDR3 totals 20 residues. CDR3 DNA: TGCGCCAGCAGCTTGGGGACTATCCGGGGACAGGGGCCCACCACAGGTACGCAGTATTTT. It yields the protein CASSLGTIRGQGPTTGTQYF.

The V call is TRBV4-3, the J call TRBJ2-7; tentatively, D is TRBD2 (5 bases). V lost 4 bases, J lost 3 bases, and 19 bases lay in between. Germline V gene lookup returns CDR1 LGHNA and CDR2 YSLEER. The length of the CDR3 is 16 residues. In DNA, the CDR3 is TGCGCCAGCAGCCCGGACTGGGCCTCTGGTAGCTACGAGCAGTACTTC. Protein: CASSPDWASGSYEQYF.

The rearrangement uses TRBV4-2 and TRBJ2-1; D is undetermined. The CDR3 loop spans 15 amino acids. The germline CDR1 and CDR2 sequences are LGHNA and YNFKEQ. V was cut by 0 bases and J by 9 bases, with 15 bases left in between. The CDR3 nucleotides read TGTGCCAGCAGCCAAGATCCCCGAGGCCTGGGTGAGCAGTTCTTC. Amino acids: CASSQDPRGLGEQFF.

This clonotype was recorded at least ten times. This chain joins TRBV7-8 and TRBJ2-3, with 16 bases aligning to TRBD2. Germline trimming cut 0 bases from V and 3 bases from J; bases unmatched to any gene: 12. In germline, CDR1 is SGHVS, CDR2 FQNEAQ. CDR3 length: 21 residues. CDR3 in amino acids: CASSLASGTSGRAGRTDTQYF. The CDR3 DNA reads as TGTGCCAGCAGCTTAGCATCCGGGACTAGCGGGAGGGCCGGTCGTACAGATACGCAGTATTTT.

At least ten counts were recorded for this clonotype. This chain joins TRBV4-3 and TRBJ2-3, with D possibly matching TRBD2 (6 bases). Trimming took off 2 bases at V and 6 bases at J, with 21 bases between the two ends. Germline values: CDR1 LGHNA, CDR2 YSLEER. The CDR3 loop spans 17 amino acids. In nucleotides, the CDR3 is TGCGCCAGCAGCCAATTTGTACTAGCTGACCCCAGGGATACGCAGTATTTT. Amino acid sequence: CASSQFVLADPRDTQYF.

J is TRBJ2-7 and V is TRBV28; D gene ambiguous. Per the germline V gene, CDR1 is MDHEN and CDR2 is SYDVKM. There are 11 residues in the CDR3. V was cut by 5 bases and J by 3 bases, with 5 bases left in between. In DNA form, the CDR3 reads TGTGCCAGCAGTGGCCACTACGAGCAGTACTTC. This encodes CASSGHYEQYF.

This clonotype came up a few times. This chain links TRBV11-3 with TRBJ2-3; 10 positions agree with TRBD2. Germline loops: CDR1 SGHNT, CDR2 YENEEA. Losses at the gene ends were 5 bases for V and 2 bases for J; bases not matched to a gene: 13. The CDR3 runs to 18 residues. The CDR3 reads CASSPTYSGGENTDTQYF. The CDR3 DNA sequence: TGTGCCAGCAGCCCCACTTACAGCGGGGGGGAAAACACAGATACGCAGTATTTT.

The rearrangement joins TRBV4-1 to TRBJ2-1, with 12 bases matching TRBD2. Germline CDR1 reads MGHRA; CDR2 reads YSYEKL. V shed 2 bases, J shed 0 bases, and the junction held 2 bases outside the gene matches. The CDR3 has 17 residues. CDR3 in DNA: TGCGCCAGCAGCCAACGACTAGCGGGAGTCTCCTACAATGAGCAGTTCTTC. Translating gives CASSQRLAGVSYNEQFF.

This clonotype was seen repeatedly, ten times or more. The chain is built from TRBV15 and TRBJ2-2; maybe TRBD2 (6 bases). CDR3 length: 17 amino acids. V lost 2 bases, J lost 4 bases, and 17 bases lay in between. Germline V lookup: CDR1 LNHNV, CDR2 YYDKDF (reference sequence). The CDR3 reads CATSRSRRVGGTGELFF. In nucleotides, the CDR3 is TGTGCCACCAGCAGATCGCGACGGGTGGGAGGCACCGGGGAGCTGTTTTTT.

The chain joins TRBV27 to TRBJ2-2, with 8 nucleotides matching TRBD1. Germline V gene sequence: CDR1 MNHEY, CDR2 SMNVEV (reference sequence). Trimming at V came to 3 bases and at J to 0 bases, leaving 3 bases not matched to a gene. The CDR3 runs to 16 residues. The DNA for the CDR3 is TGTGCCAGCAGTTTGTACAGGGGGGCGAACACCGGGGAGCTGTTTTTT. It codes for CASSLYRGANTGELFF.